These T cell receptor beta chains were read from a single sample in a study of OX40 agonist ivuxolimab in advanced cancers. Sequencing was performed with immunoSEQ multiplex PCR; in TCRdb, only in-frame clones are kept and a portion is missing. Found here are about 54,000 clones, roughly 81% of them singletons; the top ten hold approximately 1.3%. Sequencing was performed on CD4+ or CD8+ T cells sorted from blood, taken in a trial of the OX40 agonist ivuxolimab. All receptors derive from an adult with an advanced solid tumor such as melanoma, head and neck, liver or kidney cancer. CDR3s include the opening cysteine and the closing phenylalanine or tryptophan. The order of the fields is V gene, clone size, D gene, CDR3 protein. The D gene is left open where the match is weak. A row's size may be missing; if present it is once, few, many or a size class.

TRBV11-1,NA,TRBD1,CASSLASQGDPEAFF
TRBV15,NA,NA,CATSRRFGEVGTEAFF
TRBV29-1,NA,TRBD1,CSVDQGAVSAFF
TRBV6-1,NA,TRBD1,CASSGRDRDPYGYTF
TRBV18,few,NA,CASSPGQGNVHTEAFF
TRBV5-1,NA,NA,CASAREDTTYEQYF
TRBV7-2,once,NA,CASSLGGGQLYEQYF
TRBV5-4,NA,NA,CASSAGTAKNIQYF
TRBV28,NA,NA,CASKDGDLLGYGYTF
TRBV18,NA,NA,CASSPSDKPYGYTF
TRBV14,once,NA,CASSQDLVPRLSSYNEQFF
TRBV5-4,few,NA,CASSLGGSGEAFF
TRBV28,few,NA,CASSLSFGMGNTIYF
TRBV28,NA,NA,CASSFVRVDGNQPQHF
TRBV7-7,NA,NA,CASSPIIDGDTQYF
TRBV5-1,NA,TRBD1,CASSLETGNEKLFF
TRBV27,NA,NA,CASSSAQKTQYF
TRBV6-5,NA,NA,CASSYQDRRSPLHF
TRBV6-1,once,NA,CASSGAGRVYNEQFF
TRBV30,once,NA,CAWRLPSRGEKLFF
TRBV5-4,NA,TRBD2,CASSLTSGSYNEQFF
TRBV4-3,NA,NA,CASSQASRSYNEQFF
TRBV28,NA,NA,CASRQGVSSYNEQFF
TRBV7-3,NA,NA,CASKVGGGSGELFF
TRBV2,NA,NA,CASCTAMNTEAFF
TRBV7-2,NA,TRBD1,CASSGTGNTDTQYF
TRBV27,NA,NA,CASSRDGGFQPQHF
TRBV5-5,NA,NA,CASSTTETGELFF
TRBV5-1,NA,NA,CASSPGERGELFF
TRBV21-1,NA,NA,CASSSYRAGNTIYF
TRBV6-6,NA,TRBD1,CASSDNRGPTYEQYF
TRBV16,few,NA,CASSKQGHEQYF